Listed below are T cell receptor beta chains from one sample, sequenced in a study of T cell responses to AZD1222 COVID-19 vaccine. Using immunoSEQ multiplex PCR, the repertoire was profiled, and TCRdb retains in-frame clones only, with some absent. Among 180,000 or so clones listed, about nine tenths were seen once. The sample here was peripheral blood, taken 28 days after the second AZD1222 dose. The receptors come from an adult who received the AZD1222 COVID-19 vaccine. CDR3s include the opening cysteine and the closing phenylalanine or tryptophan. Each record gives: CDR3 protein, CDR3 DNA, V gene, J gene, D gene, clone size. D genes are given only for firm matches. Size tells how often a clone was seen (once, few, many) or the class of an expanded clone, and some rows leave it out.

cdr3_aa: CASSPGGGLVYNEQFF; cdr3_nt: TGTGCCAGCAGCCCTGGGGGGGGGCTAGTCTACAATGAGCAGTTCTTC; v_call: TRBV5-4; j_call: TRBJ2-1; d_call: .; clone_size: once
cdr3_aa: CASSHRHAKPETQYF; cdr3_nt: TGTGCCAGCAGCCATCGGCATGCAAAACCCGAGACCCAGTACTTC; v_call: TRBV3-1/TRBV3-2; j_call: TRBJ2-5; d_call: .; clone_size: .
cdr3_aa: CASSEAGIYNEQFF; cdr3_nt: TGTGCCAGCAGTGAAGCCGGGATTTACAATGAGCAGTTCTTC; v_call: TRBV2; j_call: TRBJ2-1; d_call: .; clone_size: .
cdr3_aa: CASSQEYGHTEAFF; cdr3_nt: TGCGCCAGCAGCCAAGAGTACGGACACACTGAAGCTTTCTTT; v_call: TRBV4-1; j_call: TRBJ1-1; d_call: .; clone_size: .
cdr3_aa: CASSVAFRGTVNGYTF; cdr3_nt: TGTGCCAGCAGCGTAGCTTTCCGAGGGACAGTGAATGGCTACACCTTC; v_call: TRBV9; j_call: TRBJ1-2; d_call: TRBD1; clone_size: .
cdr3_aa: CASSYSGLKGDSPLHF; cdr3_nt: TGTGCCAGCAGTTACTCGGGGCTTAAGGGCGATTCACCCCTCCACTTT; v_call: TRBV6-5; j_call: TRBJ1-6; d_call: .; clone_size: .
cdr3_aa: CASSQDAQGPAGQAYTEAFF; cdr3_nt: TGTGCCAGCAGCCAAGACGCCCAGGGCCCGGCCGGACAGGCTTATACTGAAGCTTTCTTT; v_call: TRBV4-2; j_call: TRBJ1-1; d_call: TRBD1; clone_size: .
cdr3_aa: CASSEPPNGYGYTF; cdr3_nt: TGTGCCAGCAGTGAACCCCCCAACGGCTATGGCTACACCTTC; v_call: TRBV6-1; j_call: TRBJ1-2; d_call: .; clone_size: .
cdr3_aa: CASSLRYEQYF; cdr3_nt: TGTGCCAGCAGTTTGCGGTACGAGCAGTACTTC; v_call: TRBV28; j_call: TRBJ2-7; d_call: .; clone_size: .
cdr3_aa: CASSQDLVNTEAFF; cdr3_nt: TGTGCCAGCAGCCAAGATTTGGTGAACACTGAAGCTTTCTTT; v_call: TRBV3-1/TRBV3-2; j_call: TRBJ1-1; d_call: .; clone_size: .
cdr3_aa: CASSRQTGELFF; cdr3_nt: TGTGCCAGCAGCCGACAGACCGGGGAGCTGTTTTTT; v_call: TRBV5-5; j_call: TRBJ2-2; d_call: .; clone_size: .
cdr3_aa: CASSLWGGSEQYF; cdr3_nt: TGTGCCAGCAGTTTATGGGGCGGTTCCGAGCAGTACTTC; v_call: TRBV27; j_call: TRBJ2-7; d_call: .; clone_size: .
cdr3_aa: CASSLEGVQDTEAFF; cdr3_nt: TGCGCCAGCAGCTTGGAGGGGGTGCAGGACACTGAAGCTTTCTTT; v_call: TRBV5-1; j_call: TRBJ1-1; d_call: .; clone_size: .
cdr3_aa: CASSLRQGEKLFF; cdr3_nt: TGTGCCAGCAGCTTAAGGCAGGGGGAAAAACTGTTTTTT; v_call: TRBV11-1; j_call: TRBJ1-4; d_call: .; clone_size: .
cdr3_aa: CAWNSYGTGSSYEQYF; cdr3_nt: TGTGCCTGGAATTCTTATGGGACAGGGAGCTCCTACGAGCAGTACTTC; v_call: TRBV30; j_call: TRBJ2-7; d_call: TRBD1; clone_size: .
cdr3_aa: CASRVGQSRTISPLHF; cdr3_nt: TGTGCCAGCAGAGTCGGACAGTCGCGGACCATTTCACCCCTCCACTTT; v_call: TRBV25-1; j_call: TRBJ1-6; d_call: .; clone_size: .
cdr3_aa: CASSSVHGTGENTIYF; cdr3_nt: TGTGCCAGCAGCTCCGTGCATGGGACAGGGGAAAACACCATATATTTT; v_call: TRBV13; j_call: TRBJ1-3; d_call: TRBD1; clone_size: .
cdr3_aa: CASSHPGLAGGSGELFF; cdr3_nt: TGTGCCAGCAGCCACCCGGGACTAGCGGGAGGTAGCGGGGAGCTGTTTTTT; v_call: TRBV4-2; j_call: TRBJ2-2; d_call: TRBD2; clone_size: .
cdr3_aa: CASSWGLGYGYTF; cdr3_nt: TGTGCCAGCAGTTGGGGCCTCGGGTACGGCTACACCTTC; v_call: TRBV12-3/TRBV12-4; j_call: TRBJ1-2; d_call: .; clone_size: .
cdr3_aa: CASSLDRNSYNEQFF; cdr3_nt: TGTGCCAGCAGCTTGGACAGAAACTCCTACAATGAGCAGTTCTTC; v_call: TRBV7-9; j_call: TRBJ2-1; d_call: .; clone_size: .
cdr3_aa: CASSFYRGQNTGELFF; cdr3_nt: TGCGCCAGCAGCTTTTACAGGGGGCAGAACACCGGGGAGCTGTTTTTT; v_call: TRBV5-1; j_call: TRBJ2-2; d_call: TRBD1; clone_size: .
cdr3_aa: CAISESAGSSDGYTF; cdr3_nt: TGTGCCATCAGTGAGTCAGCAGGGTCGTCCGATGGCTACACCTTC; v_call: TRBV10-3; j_call: TRBJ1-2; d_call: .; clone_size: once
cdr3_aa: CASGRTGKEYEQYF; cdr3_nt: TGTGCTAGTGGCCGGACAGGGAAGGAGTACGAGCAGTACTTC; v_call: TRBV12-5; j_call: TRBJ2-7; d_call: TRBD1; clone_size: .
cdr3_aa: CASSRGSAGSYEQYF; cdr3_nt: TGTGCCAGCAGTCGGGGCTCCGCAGGGTCCTACGAGCAGTACTTC; v_call: TRBV27; j_call: TRBJ2-7; d_call: .; clone_size: .
cdr3_aa: CASSESNGVNEKLFF; cdr3_nt: TGCGCCAGCAGTGAGTCGAACGGAGTGAATGAAAAACTGTTTTTT; v_call: TRBV10-2; j_call: TRBJ1-4; d_call: .; clone_size: .